A few counts support the clone carrying this T cell receptor (beta chain). These data come from a study of blood T cell repertoires in COVID-19. Here immunoSEQ multiplex PCR was the method, and the copy in TCRdb shows in-frame clones only, minus some. The profile shows about 190,000 clones, less than 80% of them singletons. The CDR3 runs 17 residues. Per the germline V gene, CDR1 is LNHDA and CDR2 is SQIVND (reference sequence). With V trimmed by 4 bases and J by 5 bases, 11 bases remained unmatched. The receptor comes from a woman aged 45-65 years with acute or convalescent COVID-19. The sample consisted of peripheral blood. V is TRBV19 and J is TRBJ2-2; TRBD2 agrees at 9 bases. The CDR3 reads CASSKALAGVETGELFF. The CDR3 nucleotides read TGTGCCAGTAGTAAGGCCTTAGCGGGAGTAGAAACCGGGGAGCTGTTTTTT.